The next 28 T cell receptor beta chains were all read from a single sample in a study of shared clonotypes between healthy human individuals. Produced via immunoSEQ multiplex PCR; TCRdb's table is partial and in-frame only. The table includes millions of clones, more than 80% detected once. Sequencing was done on a sample of naive CD4+ T cells from PBMCs. The subset: CD45RA+ positively selected. These receptors were collected from a man aged 18 to 29 in good health. Some clones in this sample may be carry-over from other donors' samples.

V and J are TRBV28 and TRBJ1-1; D unclear. Germline values: CDR1 MDHEN, CDR2 SYDVKM. CDR3 length equals 15 residues. Trimming shortened V by 8 bases and J by 2 bases, and 18 bases separated the two germline ends. The DNA of the CDR3 is TGTGCCAGCGGAATCACGGGCAGCCTCAACACTGAAGCTTTCTTT. Amino acid sequence: CASGITGSLNTEAFF.

The chain employs TRBV9 and TRBJ2-1; 7 nucleotides align to TRBD1. The CDR3 contains 14 residues. Germline V gene lookup returns CDR1 SGDLS and CDR2 YYNGEE. The trim removed 0 bases at V and 10 bases at J, leaving 7 bases unmatched. The CDR3 here is CASSVEPLQGEQFF. The CDR3 DNA sequence: TGTGCCAGCAGCGTAGAGCCTTTACAGGGGGAGCAGTTCTTC.

On this clone: Other DNA sequences in the same sample also yield this CDR3. The CDR3 sequence is CASSLRLAGGETQYF. CDR3 DNA: TGTGCCAGCAGCTTGCGGCTAGCGGGAGGTGAGACCCAGTACTTC. V is TRBV5-4 and J is TRBJ2-5; the match to TRBD2 covers 11 bases. The V gene end was trimmed by 1 base and the J gene end by 5 bases; junction bases not matched to a gene: 4. CDR3 size: 15 residues. Germline V lookup: CDR1 SGHNT, CDR2 YYREEE (reference sequence).

This sequence joins TRBV6-5 and TRBJ2-6; D is undetermined. This CDR3 comprises 15 residues. Germline assignment: CDR1 MNHEY and CDR2 SVGAGI. Trimming shortened V by 2 bases and J by 0 bases, and 5 bases separated the two germline ends. The CDR3 DNA is TGTGCCAGCAGTTACCAGAGCTCTGGGGCCAACGTCCTGACTTTC. Translation gives CASSYQSSGANVLTF.

CDR3 residues: CASSLWGYRNNEQFF. The CDR3 DNA reads TGTGCCAGCAGTTTATGGGGGTACCGGAACAATGAGCAGTTCTTC. This chain uses TRBV28 with TRBJ2-1; D not certain. Germline loops: CDR1 MDHEN, CDR2 SYDVKM. Trimming pared 0 bases from V and 5 bases from J, leaving 11 bases between. This CDR3 has 15 residues.

V is TRBV10-3 and J is TRBJ2-2, with 8 bases matching TRBD1. Per germline, CDR1 ENHRY and CDR2 SYGVKD. The CDR3 runs 17 residues. V dropped 2 bases and J dropped 1; count of bases not matched to a gene: 6. The CDR3 coding sequence is TGTGCCATCAGTGAGAGAGGACAGGGAGAGAACACCGGGGAGCTGTTTTTT. Its protein product is CAISERGQGENTGELFF.

The chain uses TRBV6-5 and TRBJ1-2; the D is unclear. CDR3 length equals 15 residues. Trimming stripped 0 bases from V and 0 bases from J, with 8 bases between. CDR1 is MNHEY and CDR2 is SVGAGI in the germline V gene. In nucleotides, the CDR3 is TGTGCCAGCAGTTACTCACAGACCTCTAACTATGGCTACACCTTC. Translation gives CASSYSQTSNYGYTF.

The rearrangement joins TRBV28 to TRBJ1-3, with unresolved D. The CDR3 loop spans 13 amino acids. The germline gives CDR1 MDHEN, CDR2 SYDVKM. V lost 8 bases to trimming and J lost 4 bases, with 12 bases between them. The CDR3 loop reads CASLRSDGNTIYF. DNA of the CDR3: TGTGCCAGCTTGAGAAGCGACGGAAACACCATATATTTT.

Turning to this clone: This CDR3 is also generated by other DNA sequences in the sample. The V call is TRBV9, the J call TRBJ2-2; TRBD1 agrees at 9 bases. Germline V gene lookup returns CDR1 SGDLS and CDR2 YYNGEE. After removal of 0 bases from V and 5 bases from J, the junction contained 2 bases not matched to a gene. The CDR3 runs to 15 residues. Here the CDR3 DNA reads TGTGCCAGCAGCGTAGGACAGGGGGGTACCGGGGAGCTGTTTTTT. Its translation: CASSVGQGGTGELFF.

The chain employs TRBV14 and TRBJ2-5; 7 bases align to TRBD2. The CDR3 has 15 amino acids. In germline, CDR1 is SGHDN, CDR2 FVKESK. Trimming cost V 1 base and J 7 bases; bases outside gene matches: 9. CDR3 amino acids: CASSQVLWEGGTQYF. The DNA of the CDR3 is TGTGCCAGCAGCCAAGTACTGTGGGAGGGCGGGACCCAGTACTTC.

The chain uses TRBV18 and TRBJ1-1, with D unresolved. The germline gives CDR1 KGHSH, CDR2 LQKENI. Trimming pared 3 bases from V and 0 bases from J, leaving 11 bases between. The CDR3 is 15 residues long. The chain's CDR3 is CASSPRSLVNTEAFF. In DNA, the CDR3 is TGTGCCAGCTCACCCCGCAGCTTGGTGAACACTGAAGCTTTCTTT. The full variable domain, rest sourced from reference TRBV18 and TRBJ1-1, is NAGVMQNPRHLVRRRGQEARLRCSPMKGHSHVYWYRQLPEEGLKFMVYLQKENIIDESGMPKERFSAEFPKEGPSILRIQQVVRGDSAAYFCASSPRSLVNTEAFFGQGTRLTVV.

The chain links TRBV6-5 to TRBJ2-7, with TRBD1 as a possible D gene (7 bases). CDR1 and CDR2 from the germline V gene are MNHEY and SVGAGI. CDR3 length: 14 amino acids. Between the trimmed V and J ends, which lost 6 bases and 3 bases, there was a span of 15 bases. This chain's CDR3 is CASRPDRTNYEQYF. The CDR3 region has the DNA TGTGCCAGCAGGCCGGACAGGACTAACTACGAGCAGTACTTC.

The chain combines TRBV7-9 with TRBJ2-5; TRBD2 is a possible D gene (7 bases). CDR1 and CDR2 (germline): SEHNR, FQNEAQ (reference sequence). CDR3 length equals 16 residues. Trimming pared 5 bases from V and 1 base from J, leaving 17 bases between. The CDR3 sequence: CASSIYRDYFQETQYF. In DNA form, the CDR3 reads TGTGCCAGCAGCATATACAGGGACTACTTCCAAGAGACCCAGTACTTC.

This chain uses TRBV6-5 with TRBJ2-7, with 7 bases matching TRBD2. This CDR3 spans 15 amino acids. The junction had 13 bases not matched to a gene; V was cut back by 6 bases and J by 5 bases. Germline loops: CDR1 MNHEY, CDR2 SVGAGI. CDR3 sequence (DNA): TGTGCCAGCAGCCTACTAGCTCCGGCGGGGGACGAGCAGTACTTC. It is translated as CASSLLAPAGDEQYF.

The J gene is TRBJ1-2, the V gene TRBV6-1; D is possibly TRBD1 (5 bases). The V gene lost 6 bases and the J gene lost 8 bases, with 10 bases spanning the gap. The CDR3 is 11 residues long. Germline CDR1 and CDR2: MNHNS and SASEGT. The CDR3 is CASSNSGGYTF. CDR3 DNA sequence: TGTGCCAGCAGCAATTCAGGGGGCTACACCTTC.

With respect to this clone: The same CDR3 can be traced to other DNA sequences in this sample. J is TRBJ2-3 and V is TRBV7-9, with D perhaps given as TRBD1 or TRBD2 (5 bases each). This CDR3 spans 14 amino acids. Germline V gene lookup returns CDR1 SEHNR and CDR2 FQNEAQ (reference sequence). Deletions cut 3 bases from V and 2 bases from J, with 9 bases between. CDR3 nucleotide sequence: TGTGCCAGCAGCTTTGAGGGGTCCACAGATACGCAGTATTTT. This encodes CASSFEGSTDTQYF.

This clone was recorded once. This rearrangement joins TRBV28 to TRBJ1-2; 11 bases are shared with TRBD1. CDR1 is MDHEN and CDR2 is SYDVKM in the germline V gene. This CDR3 region has 17 residues. V was pared by 1 base and J by 2 bases, with 6 bases of the junction left unmatched. The CDR3 loop is CASSLFGRTGGNYGYTF. The CDR3 DNA is TGTGCCAGCAGTTTATTTGGTAGGACAGGGGGCAACTATGGCTACACCTTC.

The count of this clone is one. V and J are TRBV6-1 and TRBJ2-1; D unresolved. The CDR3 totals 14 residues. Germline V lookup: CDR1 MNHNS, CDR2 SASEGT. With 2 bases removed from V and 8 bases from J, the gap between germline ends came to 13 bases. The CDR3 nucleotides read TGTGCCAGCAGTGAATCGCTGGTAAGGGATGAGCAGTTCTTC. This codes for CASSESLVRDEQFF.

The gene calls are TRBV27 and TRBJ2-5; D unclear. This CDR3 comprises 15 residues. From germline, CDR1 is MNHEY and CDR2 SMNVEV (reference sequence). V lost 5 bases and J lost 2, with 15 bases in between. Here the CDR3 reads CASSPTWAEQETQYF. The DNA of the CDR3 is TGTGCCAGCAGTCCTACTTGGGCGGAACAAGAGACCCAGTACTTC.

The chain is built from TRBV2 and TRBJ2-1, with TRBD1 matching over 8 bases. This CDR3 comprises 13 residues. Germline V gene sequence: CDR1 SNHLY, CDR2 FYNNEI. The V segment lost 1 base and the J segment 14 bases; nucleotides outside the gene matches: 7. Written as DNA, the CDR3 is TGTGCCAGCAGTGAAGGTGGGGGACAGGAGGAGTTCTTC. This sequence encodes CASSEGGGQEEFF.

Note on this clone: The sample holds other DNA sequences that translate to the same CDR3. V and J are TRBV5-1 and TRBJ2-7; TRBD1 aligns across 7 bases. CDR1 is SGHRS and CDR2 is YFSETQ in the germline V gene. The length of the CDR3 is 14 residues. Trimming took 3 bases from V and 0 from J; bases not matched to a gene: 3. CDR3 loop: CASSSSGGSYEQYF. The CDR3 DNA is TGCGCCAGCAGCTCCTCAGGGGGCTCCTACGAGCAGTACTTC.

V is TRBV7-2 and J is TRBJ2-1; the match to TRBD2 covers 11 bases. J gave up 6 bases and V 2 bases, and 9 bases lay outside the gene matches. The CDR3 totals 17 residues. Germline lookup yields CDR1 SGHTA and CDR2 FQGNSA. CDR3: CASSLPHASGRINEQFF. CDR3 sequence (DNA): TGTGCCAGCAGCTTACCCCATGCTAGCGGGAGGATCAATGAGCAGTTCTTC.

The rearrangement joins TRBV27 to TRBJ2-1, with 10 bases fitting TRBD2. The germline gives CDR1 MNHEY, CDR2 SMNVEV (reference sequence). Trimming took 5 bases from V and 3 from J; bases not matched to a gene: 7. The CDR3 runs 16 residues. The CDR3 reads CASSRTLAGDYNEQFF. For the CDR3, the DNA is TGTGCCAGCAGTCGAACCCTAGCGGGAGACTACAATGAGCAGTTCTTC.

Comment on this clone: The sample carries other DNA sequences with the same CDR3. J is TRBJ1-2 and V is TRBV29-1; D gene ambiguous. Between the trimmed V and J ends, which lost 3 bases and 2 bases, there was a span of 4 bases. Germline V gene sequence: CDR1 SQVTM, CDR2 ANQGSEA. The CDR3 sequence is 11 residues long. The CDR3 DNA is TGCAGCGTTGAGTTCAACTATGGCTACACCTTC. Its translation: CSVEFNYGYTF.

V is TRBV4-2 and J is TRBJ2-6; D may match TRBD1 or TRBD2 (5 bases each). Germline CDR1 and CDR2: LGHNA and YNFKEQ. The CDR3 is 17 residues long. Trimming cost V 4 bases and J 4 bases, with 17 bases left between them. The CDR3 DNA sequence: TGTGCCAGCAGCCTCCGGTTAGCCGGGGACGGGGCCAACGTCCTGACTTTC. It yields the protein CASSLRLAGDGANVLTF.

CDR3 in DNA: TGCGCCAGCAGCCACCGAAGTCTCAGGCCCCGAGGGGCAGATACGCAGTATTTT. Protein sequence: CASSHRSLRPRGADTQYF. V gene TRBV4-3 combines with J gene TRBJ2-3; D may be TRBD1 or TRBD2 (5 bases each). Germline CDR1 is LGHNA and CDR2 is YSLEER. V gave up 3 bases and J gave up 4 bases, with 23 bases separating them. The CDR3 extends over 18 amino acids.

The rearrangement joins TRBV7-9 to TRBJ2-7; possible D gene TRBD1, 6 bases. CDR3 length equals 15 residues. V was trimmed by 3 bases and J by 4 bases, leaving 16 bases between them. Germline CDR1 reads SEHNR; CDR2 reads FQNEAQ (reference sequence). The DNA of the CDR3 is TGTGCCAGCAGCTTCGGGCAGGGGAAAGGATACGAGCAGTACTTC. This encodes CASSFGQGKGYEQYF.

The CDR3 DNA reads TGTGCCAGCAGCCCCGGGACTGCCTCCTACAATGAGCAGTTCTTC. Translated: CASSPGTASYNEQFF. The gene calls are TRBV7-2 and TRBJ2-1, with D tentatively TRBD2 (6 bases). Germline V gene sequence: CDR1 SGHTA, CDR2 FQGNSA. There are 15 residues in the CDR3. Trimming pared 5 bases from V and 0 bases from J, leaving 11 bases between.